The TCR beta chain described here comes from a study of blood T cell repertoires in COVID-19. On the study more broadly: Collection of acute and convalescent COVID-19 samples took place in the United States, Italy and Spain.

Here immunoSEQ multiplex PCR was the method, and the copy in TCRdb shows in-frame clones only, minus some. The sample carries about 410,000 clones, around nine tenths recorded once. The sequencing input was peripheral blood. The source is a woman between 40 and 55 years old with COVID-19, enrolled during active disease.

DNA for the CDR3: TGCGCCAGCAGCTTGAAAGCGGGAGGGGGGAATGAGCAGTTCTTC. This translates into CASSLKAGGGNEQFF. The rearrangement links TRBV5-1 to TRBJ2-1; TRBD2 matches 10 bases. The CDR3 runs 15 residues. V lost 1 base to trimming and J lost 7 bases; unmatched junction nucleotides: 5. Per germline, CDR1 SGHRS and CDR2 YFSETQ.